This T cell receptor beta chain was documented in a study of blood T cell repertoires in COVID-19. Study details: Samples came from the United States, Italy and Spain, spanning acute and convalescent COVID-19. PBMCs, B-cell-depleted T cells, or T cells provided the cDNA or gDNA that made up the material.

The authors' processing: Reference gene primers were amplified, and this amplification served to estimate nucleated cell counts. TCRdb keeps only in-frame clones here, not all; method: immunoSEQ multiplex PCR. D and trimming were read from the DNA, whereas the V and J calls and clone size are those reported in that table. The repertoire includes around 130,000 clones, 88% of them detected once, and about 2% sits in the top ten. V gave up 3 bases and J gave up 3 bases; unmatched junction bases: 9. This CDR3 comprises 17 residues. Germline CDR1 reads SNHLY; CDR2 reads FYNNEI. V and J are TRBV2 and TRBJ2-1, with TRBD2 matching 9 bases. This TCR was sampled from a man aged 70-80 years with active COVID-19. The sample comprised peripheral blood. The CDR3 DNA reads as TGTGCCAGCAGTGACGGGGGAGGGACTAGCTTCTACAATGAGCAGTTCTTC. Translation: CASSDGGGTSFYNEQFF. Full variable domain (outside the CDR3, taken from reference TRBV2 and TRBJ2-1): EPEVTQTPSHQVTQMGQEVILRCVPISNHLYFYWYRQILGQKVEFLVSFYNNEISEKSEIFDDQFSVERPDGSNFTLKIRSTKLEDSAMYFCASSDGGGTSFYNEQFFGPGTRLTVL.